One and the same sample provided the 17 T cell receptor beta chains below, sequenced in a study of T cell responses to AZD1222 COVID-19 vaccine. Using immunoSEQ multiplex PCR, the repertoire was profiled, and TCRdb retains in-frame clones only, with some absent. The sample records approximately 73,000 clones, over 80% being singletons. The material was peripheral blood, obtained on day 0 of AZD1222 vaccination. The source is an adult in good health.

This rearrangement joins TRBV12-5 to TRBJ1-5; possibly TRBD1 for D (5 bases). V dropped 1 base and J dropped 0 bases, with 10 bases sitting between them. Germline V lookup: CDR1 LGHNT, CDR2 FRNRAP. CDR3 length: 16 residues. Written as DNA, the CDR3 is TGTGCTAGTGGTTTGGGGGGGGACTATAGCAATCAGCCCCAGCATTTT. It yields the protein CASGLGGDYSNQPQHF.

This rearrangement joins TRBV10-3 to TRBJ2-1, with D perhaps given as TRBD1 or TRBD2 (5 bases each). The CDR3 has 15 amino acids. Germline V gives CDR1 ENHRY, CDR2 SYGVKD. V lost 6 bases and J lost 4, with 16 bases in between. The CDR3 reads CAISYLGDEYNEQFF. The CDR3 region has the DNA TGTGCCATCAGCTATTTGGGGGACGAGTACAATGAGCAGTTCTTC.

The J gene is TRBJ2-7, the V gene TRBV6-5; perhaps TRBD1 as D (7 bases). Trimming cost V 2 bases and J 6 bases, with 17 bases left between them. Germline V lookup: CDR1 MNHEY, CDR2 SVGAGI. CDR3 size: 15 residues. DNA of the CDR3: TGTGCCAGCAGTTACGTTGCAGGGGGAGGTCGCGAGCAGTACTTC. Its protein product is CASSYVAGGGREQYF.

The CDR3: CASGGVSSYEQYF. CDR3 nucleotide sequence: TGTGCCAGCGGCGGGGTCTCCTCCTACGAGCAGTACTTC. V and J are TRBV3-1 (or the pseudogene TRBV3-2) and TRBJ2-7, with D perhaps matching TRBD2 (6 bases). The germline CDR1 and CDR2 sequences are LGHDT and YNNKEL (reference sequence). The CDR3 totals 13 residues. Trimming took 8 bases from V and 0 from J, leaving 11 bases between them.

This sequence joins TRBV5-1 and TRBJ2-5, with D possibly TRBD1 on 6 matching bases. Germline V gene data show CDR1 as SGHRS and CDR2 as YFSETQ. Between the trimmed V and J ends, which lost 5 bases and 2 bases, there was a span of 10 bases. The CDR3 is 13 amino acids. For the CDR3, the DNA is TGCGCCAGCAGACCGACAGGACAAGAGACCCAGTACTTC. It specifies CASRPTGQETQYF. The variable domain in full, with the rest retrieved from reference TRBV5-1 and TRBJ2-5, is KAGVTQTPRYLIKTRGQQVTLSCSPISGHRSVSWYQQTPGQGLQFLFEYFSETQRNKGNFPGRFSGRQFSNSRSEMNVSTLELGDSALYLCASRPTGQETQYFGPGTRLLVL.

The V gene is TRBV7-3, the J gene TRBJ2-2, with TRBD2 identical over 7 bases. The CDR3 loop spans 17 amino acids. The germline V gene encodes CDR1 SGHTA and CDR2 FQGTGA. After removal of 5 bases from V and 1 base from J, the junction contained 10 bases not matched to a gene. CDR3 nucleotide sequence: TGTGCCAGCAGCCCCTCCGTGGCGGGGGTGAACACCGGGGAGCTGTTTTTT. Amino acid sequence: CASSPSVAGVNTGELFF.

The V call is TRBV18, the J call TRBJ2-5, with D perhaps matching TRBD1 or TRBD2 (6 bases each). Germline values: CDR1 KGHSH, CDR2 LQKENI. The CDR3 loop spans 15 amino acids. V was shortened by 3 bases and J by 1 base, with 12 bases between the two germline ends. The CDR3 nucleotides are TGTGCCAGCTCACCCCAAGGGGGGATCCAAGAGACCCAGTACTTC. Its protein is CASSPQGGIQETQYF.

The chain carries TRBV12-3 or TRBV12-4 and TRBJ2-3; TRBD2 is a possible D gene (5 bases). V gave up 4 bases and J gave up 4 bases, with 9 bases separating them. This CDR3 region has 13 residues. In nucleotides, the CDR3 is TGTGCCAGCAGTTGGGGAGCATCAGATACGCAGTATTTT. It yields the protein CASSWGASDTQYF.

This clone appeared a few times. The V call is TRBV12-3 or TRBV12-4, the J call TRBJ1-2; D possibly corresponds to TRBD1 (6 bases). Trimming took off 6 bases at V and 2 bases at J, with 10 bases between the two ends. The CDR3 length is 13 residues. DNA of the CDR3: TGTGCCAGCAGCGCCGGACAGAACTATGGCTACACCTTC. Protein sequence: CASSAGQNYGYTF.

The chain has TRBV18 and TRBJ1-3; D gene uncertain. Germline V gene data show CDR1 as KGHSH and CDR2 as LQKENI. This CDR3 comprises 15 residues. Trimming took 0 bases from V and 2 from J, leaving 8 bases between them. The CDR3 bases are TGTGCCAGCTCACCACCGTCAGCGGCTGGAAACACCATATATTTT. Translating gives CASSPPSAAGNTIYF.

This clone was seen a few times. The rearrangement joins TRBV28 to TRBJ1-6; D is uncertain. V shed 3 bases and J shed 9 bases, with 3 bases lying between them. CDR3 length equals 11 residues. In germline, CDR1 is MDHEN, CDR2 SYDVKM. The CDR3 nucleotides read TGTGCCAGCAGTTTGCGTTCACCCCTCCACTTT. It specifies CASSLRSPLHF.

The rearrangement uses TRBV9 and TRBJ2-1, with TRBD1 identical over 7 bases. There are 15 residues in the CDR3. The germline gives CDR1 SGDLS, CDR2 YYNGEE. V dropped 1 base and J dropped 0; count of bases not matched to a gene: 1. The CDR3 is CASSVTGDSYNEQFF. As DNA, the CDR3 is TGTGCCAGCAGCGTAACAGGGGACTCCTACAATGAGCAGTTCTTC. Full variable domain (rest looked up from reference TRBV9 and TRBJ2-1): DSGVTQTPKHLITATGQRVTLRCSPRSGDLSVYWYQQSLDQGLQFLIQYYNGEERAKGNILERFSAQQFPDLHSELNLSSLELGDSALYFCASSVTGDSYNEQFFGPGTRLTVL.

The rearrangement uses TRBV12-3 or TRBV12-4 and TRBJ2-1; a weak D match, TRBD1 (5 bases). The CDR3 length is 13 residues. V was trimmed by 6 bases and J by 4 bases, leaving 10 bases between them. The CDR3, as DNA: TGTGCCAGCAGCCAGACAGAATACAATGAGCAGTTCTTC. This codes for CASSQTEYNEQFF.

V is TRBV7-8 and J is TRBJ1-2; D uncertain. CDR1 and CDR2 (germline): SGHVS, FQNEAQ. CDR3 length equals 13 residues. The ends were cut back, 2 bases at V and 4 bases at J, with 8 bases in the middle. DNA of the CDR3: TGTGCCAGCAGCTTACAACGGCTCTATGGCTACACCTTC. This gives the protein CASSLQRLYGYTF.

The chain is built from TRBV30 and TRBJ1-5; a weak D match, TRBD1 (5 bases). Trimming shortened V by 0 bases and J by 3 bases, and 6 bases separated the two germline ends. The CDR3 has 13 amino acids. Germline V gene sequence: CDR1 GTSNPN, CDR2 SVGIG (reference sequence). The CDR3: CAWSVTDNQPQHF. As DNA, the CDR3 is TGTGCCTGGAGTGTGACAGACAATCAGCCCCAGCATTTT.

The chain couples TRBV3-1 (or the pseudogene TRBV3-2) to TRBJ2-7; D is ambiguous. CDR3 length: 12 amino acids. The V end was cut by 1 base, the J end by 5 bases, with 6 bases between. Germline loops: CDR1 LGHDT, CDR2 YNNKEL (reference sequence). CDR3 protein: CASSQGAHEQYF. DNA for the CDR3: TGTGCCAGCAGCCAAGGGGCCCACGAGCAGTACTTC.

The rearrangement uses TRBV28 and TRBJ1-5, with D possibly matching TRBD1 (6 bases). This CDR3 comprises 15 residues. Germline CDR1 reads MDHEN; CDR2 reads SYDVKM. V shed 5 bases and J shed 1 base, with 12 bases lying between them. CDR3 sequence reads: CASSMTGGSNQPQHF. For the CDR3, the DNA is TGTGCCAGCAGTATGACAGGTGGCAGCAATCAGCCCCAGCATTTT.